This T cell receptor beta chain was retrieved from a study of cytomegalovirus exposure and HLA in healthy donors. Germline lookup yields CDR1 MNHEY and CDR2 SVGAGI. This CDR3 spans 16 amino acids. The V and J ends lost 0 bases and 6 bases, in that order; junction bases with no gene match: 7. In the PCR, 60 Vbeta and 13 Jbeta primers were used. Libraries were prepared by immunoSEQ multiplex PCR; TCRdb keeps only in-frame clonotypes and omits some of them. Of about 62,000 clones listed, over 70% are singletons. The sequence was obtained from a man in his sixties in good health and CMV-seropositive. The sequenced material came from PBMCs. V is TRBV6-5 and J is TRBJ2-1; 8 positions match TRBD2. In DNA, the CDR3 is TGTGCCAGCAGTTACTCCTCGGGAGCGGGGGCCAATGAGCAGTTCTTC. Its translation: CASSYSSGAGANEQFF.